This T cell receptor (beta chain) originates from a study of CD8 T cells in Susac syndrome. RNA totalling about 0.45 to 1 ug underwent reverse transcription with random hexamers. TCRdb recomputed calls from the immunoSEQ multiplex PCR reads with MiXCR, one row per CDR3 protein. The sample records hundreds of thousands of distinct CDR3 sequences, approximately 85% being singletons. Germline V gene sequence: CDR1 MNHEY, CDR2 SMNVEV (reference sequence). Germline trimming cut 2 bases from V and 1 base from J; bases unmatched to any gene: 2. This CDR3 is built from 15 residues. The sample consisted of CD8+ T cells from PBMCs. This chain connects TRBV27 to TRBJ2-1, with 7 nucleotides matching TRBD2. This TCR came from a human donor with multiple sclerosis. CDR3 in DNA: TGTGCCAGCAGTTTACTAGCGGAATCCTACAATGAGCAGTTCTTC. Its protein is CASSLLAESYNEQFF.